The rows below give T cell receptor beta chains drawn from one sample of a study of human CD8 memory T cell subsets. From its re-call of the 5' RACE reads, TCRdb lists each CDR3 protein once, without DNA. The sample includes 7,000 or so distinct CDR3 sequences. Source material: CD8+ stem-like memory T cells (TSCM and TCM) sorted from PBMCs. The receptors originated from a human donor in good health. CDR3s include the opening cysteine and the closing phenylalanine or tryptophan. Part of the rows lack a size; the others show once, few, many or a class for expanded clones.

TRBJ2-2,TRBV5-1,18,-,CASSLVASGDGYTGELFF
TRBJ2-7,TRBV29-1,12,-,CSVLTGSGEQYF
TRBJ2-2,TRBV28,13,-,CASSSANTGELFF
TRBJ1-2,TRBV27,15,-,CASSLSTGTQYGYTF
TRBJ2-7,TRBV29-1,13,large,CSVVPGAGYEQYF
TRBJ1-3,TRBV29-1,11,-,CSVEDGNTIYF
TRBJ2-4,TRBV3-1,19,large,CASSPRPHRTGGAKNIQYF
TRBJ2-7,TRBV3-1,16,-,CASSQAPREGAYEQYF
TRBJ2-5,TRBV30,14,-,CAWSVPSGGETQYF
TRBJ2-7,TRBV5-1,17,-,CASSPGTSGRNPYEQYF
TRBJ2-1,TRBV11-3,16,medium-sized,CASSLAGPSSYNEQFF
TRBJ2-7,TRBV29-1,12,-,CSVSSGNYEQYF
TRBJ2-2,TRBV30,13,medium-sized,CAWQLAGDGELFF
TRBJ2-3,TRBV20-1,13,-,CSARDLGGDTQYF
TRBJ2-5,TRBV27,14,-,CASSSTGTGGTQYF
TRBJ2-1,TRBV24-1,13,-,CATKAVGTNEQFF
TRBJ2-2,TRBV29-1,12,-,CSILGDTGELFF
TRBJ2-7,TRBV29-1,12,-,CSVGPTSYEQYF
TRBJ2-7,TRBV7-8,12,medium-sized,CASSQDSYEQYF
TRBJ1-5,TRBV6-6,15,-,CASSTTGGINQPQHF
TRBJ1-1,TRBV9,14,-,CASSFLIRSTEAFF
TRBJ2-1,TRBV15,13,-,CATSSPGVEEQFF
TRBJ2-2,TRBV3-1,13,-,CASSLVRTGELFF
TRBJ2-7,TRBV20-1,16,-,CSATRITSGRTNEQYF
TRBJ2-2,TRBV29-1,13,-,CSVAQGGAGELFF
TRBJ2-7,TRBV19,14,-,CASSSRGRYYEQYF
TRBJ1-6,TRBV27,18,-,CASRKGHYRSSYNSPLHF
TRBJ1-1,TRBV6-6,13,-,CASSYSGRTEAFF
TRBJ2-7,TRBV20-1,16,medium-sized,CSATPPAGHSSYEQYF
TRBJ2-1,TRBV7-7,15,-,CASSLTLAGYNEQFF
TRBJ2-5,TRBV19,14,-,CASSITGIVETQYF
TRBJ2-3,TRBV7-9,16,-,CASSFSLAASTDTQYF
TRBJ2-7,TRBV28,15,-,CASSLLEGGSYEQYF
TRBJ2-1,TRBV11-3,15,-,CASRQLAGGSHEQFF
TRBJ2-1,TRBV29-1,15,medium-sized,CSVETLRGDYNEQFF
TRBJ2-7,TRBV3-1,15,-,CASSQEGLFFDEQYF
TRBJ2-5,TRBV21-1,14,-,CASSGGRAPKTQYF
TRBJ2-5,TRBV28,15,medium-sized,CASSLADSGRGTQYF
TRBJ2-7,TRBV19,14,-,CATSATGGSYEQYF
TRBJ1-4,TRBV28,16,-,CASSPTGSGTNEKLFF
TRBJ2-5,TRBV6-2/TRBV6-3,13,-,CARVPRTQETQYF
TRBJ2-1,TRBV27,17,-,CASSYIGQGAKDNEQFF
TRBJ1-5,TRBV6-2/TRBV6-3,14,-,CASSSSGSNQPQHF
TRBJ2-7,TRBV28,13,medium-sized,CASSLGHPYEQYF
TRBJ2-1,TRBV28,17,-,CASRLQGPGPLGNEQFF
TRBJ2-7,TRBV29-1,15,-,CSVEVPGRGAYEQYF
TRBJ1-2,TRBV11-2,14,large,CASSLDLGRYGYTF
TRBJ1-5,TRBV27,13,-,CASSLNSRAPQHF
TRBJ1-1,TRBV7-6,16,-,CASSLAYDGPGTEAFF
TRBJ2-3,TRBV29-1,12,medium-sized,CSVEKGTDTQYF
TRBJ2-7,TRBV5-6,14,-,CASSLDGLAYEQYF
TRBJ2-7,TRBV18,13,-,CASSPPVTPIQYF
TRBJ2-7,TRBV5-1,15,-,CASSLEATSGYEQYF
TRBJ2-5,TRBV12-3/TRBV12-4,17,-,CASSAPGTSGDEETQYF
TRBJ2-1,TRBV11-2,13,-,CASSPGTGDEQFF
TRBJ2-3,TRBV7-9,16,-,CASSSPRGGSADTQYF